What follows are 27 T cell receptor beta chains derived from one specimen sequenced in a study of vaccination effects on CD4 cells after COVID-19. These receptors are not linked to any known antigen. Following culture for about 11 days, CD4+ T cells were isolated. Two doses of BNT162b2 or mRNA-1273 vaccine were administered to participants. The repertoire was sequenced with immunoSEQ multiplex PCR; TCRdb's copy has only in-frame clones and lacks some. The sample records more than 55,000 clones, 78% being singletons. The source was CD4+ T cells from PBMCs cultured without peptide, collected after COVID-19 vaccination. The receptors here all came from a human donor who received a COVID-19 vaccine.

CDR3 nucleotide sequence: TGTGCCAGCAGTCTCCTAGCGGGAGCTGGAAACGAGCAGTACTTC. It is translated as CASSLLAGAGNEQYF. The chain uses TRBV2 and TRBJ2-7; 10 nucleotides align to TRBD2. With 5 bases clipped from V and 5 bases from J, the junction kept 9 bases outside the gene matches. CDR1 and CDR2 (germline): SNHLY, FYNNEI. The CDR3 totals 15 residues. The complete variable domain, with remaining parts taken from reference TRBV2 and TRBJ2-7, reads EPEVTQTPSHQVTQMGQEVILRCVPISNHLYFYWYRQILGQKVEFLVSFYNNEISEKSEIFDDQFSVERPDGSNFTLKIRSTKLEDSAMYFCASSLLAGAGNEQYFGPGTRLTVT.

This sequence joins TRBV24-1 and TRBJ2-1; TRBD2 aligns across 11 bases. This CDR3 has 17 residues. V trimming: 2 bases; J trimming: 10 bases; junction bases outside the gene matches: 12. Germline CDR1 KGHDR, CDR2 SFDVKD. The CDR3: CATSDSGLADERREQFF. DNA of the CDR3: TGTGCCACCAGTGATTCGGGACTAGCGGACGAGAGGAGAGAGCAGTTCTTC.

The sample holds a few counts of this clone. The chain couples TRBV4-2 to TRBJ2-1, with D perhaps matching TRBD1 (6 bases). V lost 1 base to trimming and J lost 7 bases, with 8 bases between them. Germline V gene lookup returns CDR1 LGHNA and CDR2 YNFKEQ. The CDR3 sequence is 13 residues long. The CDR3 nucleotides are TGTGCCAGCAGCCAAGGAGGGGGTAATGAGCAGTTCTTC. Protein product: CASSQGGGNEQFF.

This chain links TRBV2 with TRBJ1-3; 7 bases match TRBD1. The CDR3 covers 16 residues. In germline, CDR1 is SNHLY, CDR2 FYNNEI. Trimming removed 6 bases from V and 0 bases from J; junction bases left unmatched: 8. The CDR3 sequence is CASSQTGVSSGNTIYF. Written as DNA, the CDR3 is TGTGCCAGCAGCCAAACAGGGGTCTCCTCTGGAAACACCATATATTTT.

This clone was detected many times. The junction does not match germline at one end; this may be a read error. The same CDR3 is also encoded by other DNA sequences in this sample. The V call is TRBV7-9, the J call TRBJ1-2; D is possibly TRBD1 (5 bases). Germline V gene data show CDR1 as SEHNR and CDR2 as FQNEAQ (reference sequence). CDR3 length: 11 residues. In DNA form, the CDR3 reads TGTGTCAGCAGGGTACACTATGGCTACACCTTC. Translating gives CVSRVHYGYTF.

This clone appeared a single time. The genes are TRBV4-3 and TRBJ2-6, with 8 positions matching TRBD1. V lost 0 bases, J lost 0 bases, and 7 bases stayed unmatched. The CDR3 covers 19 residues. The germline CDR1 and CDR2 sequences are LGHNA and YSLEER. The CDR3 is CASSQEGQGAASGANVLTF. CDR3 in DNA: TGCGCCAGCAGCCAAGAAGGCCAGGGGGCTGCCTCTGGGGCCAACGTCCTGACTTTC.

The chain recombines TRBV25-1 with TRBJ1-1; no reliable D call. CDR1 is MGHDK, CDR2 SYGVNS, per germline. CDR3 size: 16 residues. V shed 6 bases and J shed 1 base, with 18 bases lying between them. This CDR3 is CASRSLSLDQNTEAFF. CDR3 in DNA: TGTGCCAGCAGGTCCTTATCATTGGACCAGAACACTGAAGCTTTCTTT.

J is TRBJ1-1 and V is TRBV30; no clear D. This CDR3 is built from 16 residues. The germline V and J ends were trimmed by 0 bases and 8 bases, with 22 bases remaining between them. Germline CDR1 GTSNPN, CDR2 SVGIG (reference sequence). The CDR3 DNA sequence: TGTGCCTGGAGTGTGGCCCAGATTCCTGGTACCAGGGAAGCTTTCTTT. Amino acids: CAWSVAQIPGTREAFF.

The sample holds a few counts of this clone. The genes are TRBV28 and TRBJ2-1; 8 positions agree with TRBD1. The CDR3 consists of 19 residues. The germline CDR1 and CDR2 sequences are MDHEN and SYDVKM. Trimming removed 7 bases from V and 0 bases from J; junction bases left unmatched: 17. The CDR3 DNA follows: TGTGCCAGCACCACCAATGGCCCCGGGGGACAGGCCTCCTACAATGAGCAGTTCTTC. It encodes CASTTNGPGGQASYNEQFF.

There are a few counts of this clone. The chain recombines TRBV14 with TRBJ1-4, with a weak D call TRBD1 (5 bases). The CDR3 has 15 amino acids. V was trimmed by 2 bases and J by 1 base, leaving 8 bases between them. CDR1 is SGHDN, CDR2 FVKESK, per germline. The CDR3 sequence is CASSQLGETNEKLFF. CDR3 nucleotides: TGTGCCAGCAGCCAACTGGGGGAAACTAATGAAAAACTGTTTTTT.

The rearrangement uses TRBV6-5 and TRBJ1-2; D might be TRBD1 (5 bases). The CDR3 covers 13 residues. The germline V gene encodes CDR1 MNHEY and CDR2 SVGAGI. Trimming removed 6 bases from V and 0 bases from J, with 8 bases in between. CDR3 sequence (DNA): TGTGCCAGCAGCCCGGGACCTAACTATGGCTACACCTTC. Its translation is CASSPGPNYGYTF.

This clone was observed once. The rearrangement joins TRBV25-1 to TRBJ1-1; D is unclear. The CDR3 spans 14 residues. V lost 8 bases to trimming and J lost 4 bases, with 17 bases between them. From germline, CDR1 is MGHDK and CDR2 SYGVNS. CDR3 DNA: TGTGCCAGCGCCCCCACCGGGATAGGCACTGAAGCTTTCTTT. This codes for CASAPTGIGTEAFF.

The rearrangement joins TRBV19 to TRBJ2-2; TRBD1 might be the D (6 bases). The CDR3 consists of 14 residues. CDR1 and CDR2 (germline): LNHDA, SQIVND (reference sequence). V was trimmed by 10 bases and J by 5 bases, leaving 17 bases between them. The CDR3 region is CATHNRARTGELFF. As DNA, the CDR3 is TGTGCCACCCACAACAGGGCGCGGACCGGGGAGCTGTTTTTT.

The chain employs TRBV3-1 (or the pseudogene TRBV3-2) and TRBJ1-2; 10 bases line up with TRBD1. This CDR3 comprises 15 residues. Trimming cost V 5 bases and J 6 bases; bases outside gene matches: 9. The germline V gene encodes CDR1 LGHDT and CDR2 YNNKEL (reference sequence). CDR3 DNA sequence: TGTGCCAGCAGCTTCAGGGACAGGGGACGAAATGGCTACACCTTC. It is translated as CASSFRDRGRNGYTF.

Here the CDR3 DNA reads TGTGCCAGCTCACTACAGGGGAGGCTAGACACTGAAGCTTTCTTT. Translation: CASSLQGRLDTEAFF. V gene TRBV18 combines with J gene TRBJ1-1; 7 nucleotides align to TRBD1. Germline trimming cut 4 bases from V and 3 bases from J; bases unmatched to any gene: 8. The CDR3 is 15 residues long. From germline, CDR1 is KGHSH and CDR2 LQKENI.

The DNA of the CDR3 is TGTGCCAGCAGCGGGGGAAGGTTGAGCAATCAGCCCCAGCATTTT. Protein sequence: CASSGGRLSNQPQHF. The V gene is TRBV16, the J gene TRBJ1-5; a possible D gene is TRBD1 (5 bases). Germline assignment: CDR1 KGHSY and CDR2 FQNENV. The CDR3 runs to 15 residues. The germline V and J ends were trimmed by 5 bases and 1 base, with 12 bases remaining between them. The variable domain in full, with the rest retrieved from reference TRBV16 and TRBJ1-5, is GEEVAQTPKHLVRGEGQKAKLYCAPIKGHSYVFWYQQVLKNEFKFLISFQNENVFDETGMPKERFSAKCLPNSPCSLEIQATKLEDSAVYFCASSGGRLSNQPQHFGDGTRLSIL.

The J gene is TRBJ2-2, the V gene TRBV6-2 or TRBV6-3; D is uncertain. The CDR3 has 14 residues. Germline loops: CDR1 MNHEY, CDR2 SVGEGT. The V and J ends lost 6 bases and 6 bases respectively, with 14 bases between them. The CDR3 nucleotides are TGTGCCAGCAGCACTCAGGACCGGTCCGGGGAGCTGTTTTTT. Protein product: CASSTQDRSGELFF.

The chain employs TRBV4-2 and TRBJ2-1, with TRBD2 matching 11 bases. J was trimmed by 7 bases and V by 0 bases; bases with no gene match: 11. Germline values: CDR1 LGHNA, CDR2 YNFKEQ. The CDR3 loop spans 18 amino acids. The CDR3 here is CASSQDRFSGGALNEQFF. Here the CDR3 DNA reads TGTGCCAGCAGCCAAGATAGGTTTAGCGGGGGGGCTCTTAATGAGCAGTTCTTC.

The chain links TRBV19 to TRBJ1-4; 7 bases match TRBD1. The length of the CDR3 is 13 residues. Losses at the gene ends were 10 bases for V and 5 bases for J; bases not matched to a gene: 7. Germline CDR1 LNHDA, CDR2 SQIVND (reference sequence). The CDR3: CATADRQNEKLFF. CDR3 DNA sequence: TGTGCCACCGCGGACAGGCAAAATGAAAAACTGTTTTTT.

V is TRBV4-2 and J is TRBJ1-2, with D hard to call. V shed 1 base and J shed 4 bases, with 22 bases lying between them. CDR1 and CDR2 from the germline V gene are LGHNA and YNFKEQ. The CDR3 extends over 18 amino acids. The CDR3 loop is CASSQVGRTLQASYGYTF. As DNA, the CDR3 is TGTGCCAGCAGCCAAGTTGGACGGACCCTCCAGGCTAGCTATGGCTACACCTTC.

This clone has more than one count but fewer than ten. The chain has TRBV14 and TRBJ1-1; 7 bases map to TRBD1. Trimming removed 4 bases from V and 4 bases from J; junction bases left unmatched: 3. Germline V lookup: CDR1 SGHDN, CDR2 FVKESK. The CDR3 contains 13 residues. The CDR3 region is CASSLDRVTEAFF. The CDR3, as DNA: TGTGCCAGCAGCCTCGACAGGGTCACTGAAGCTTTCTTT.

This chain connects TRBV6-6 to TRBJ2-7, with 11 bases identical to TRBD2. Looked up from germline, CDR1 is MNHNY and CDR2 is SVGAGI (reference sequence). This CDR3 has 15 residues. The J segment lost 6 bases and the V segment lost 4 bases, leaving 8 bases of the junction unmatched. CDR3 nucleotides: TGTGCCAGCAGTTCTCCGACTAGCGGGGTAGGCGAGCAGTACTTC. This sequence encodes CASSSPTSGVGEQYF.

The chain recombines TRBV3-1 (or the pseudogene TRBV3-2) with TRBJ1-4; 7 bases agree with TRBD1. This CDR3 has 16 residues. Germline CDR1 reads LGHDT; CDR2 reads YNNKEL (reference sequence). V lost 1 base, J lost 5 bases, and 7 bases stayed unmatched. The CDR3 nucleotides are TGTGCCAGCAGCCAAGTCCGACAGGGAAGAAATGAAAAACTGTTTTTT. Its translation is CASSQVRQGRNEKLFF.

The CDR3 DNA is TGCGCCAGCAGCTTGGGAACTAGCGGGGGGATTACAGATACGCAGTATTTT. This translates into CASSLGTSGGITDTQYF. The chain uses TRBV5-1 and TRBJ2-3; 12 bases are a match to TRBD2. The CDR3 extends over 17 amino acids. Germline lookup yields CDR1 SGHRS and CDR2 YFSETQ. Germline trimming cut 0 bases from V and 3 bases from J; bases unmatched to any gene: 5.

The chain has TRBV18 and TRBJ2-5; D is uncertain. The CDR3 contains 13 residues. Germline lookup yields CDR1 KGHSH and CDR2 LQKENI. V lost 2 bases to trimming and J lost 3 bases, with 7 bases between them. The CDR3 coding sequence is TGTGCCAGCTCACCAGGGCAAGAAGAGACCCAGTACTTC. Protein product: CASSPGQEETQYF.

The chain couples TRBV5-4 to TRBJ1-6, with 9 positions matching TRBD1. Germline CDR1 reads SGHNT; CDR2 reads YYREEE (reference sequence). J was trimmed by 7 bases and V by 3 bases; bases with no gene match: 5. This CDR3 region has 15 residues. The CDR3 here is CASSSQGQGNSPLHF. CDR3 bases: TGTGCCAGCAGCTCCCAGGGACAGGGAAATTCACCCCTCCACTTT.

The CDR3 loop is CASSILNTEAFF. CDR3 coding DNA: TGTGCCAGTAGTATCCTGAACACTGAAGCTTTCTTT. The rearrangement links TRBV19 to TRBJ1-1; D unresolved. The V and J ends lost 3 bases and 0 bases respectively, with 2 bases between them. Germline CDR1 LNHDA, CDR2 SQIVND (reference sequence). This CDR3 has 12 amino acids.